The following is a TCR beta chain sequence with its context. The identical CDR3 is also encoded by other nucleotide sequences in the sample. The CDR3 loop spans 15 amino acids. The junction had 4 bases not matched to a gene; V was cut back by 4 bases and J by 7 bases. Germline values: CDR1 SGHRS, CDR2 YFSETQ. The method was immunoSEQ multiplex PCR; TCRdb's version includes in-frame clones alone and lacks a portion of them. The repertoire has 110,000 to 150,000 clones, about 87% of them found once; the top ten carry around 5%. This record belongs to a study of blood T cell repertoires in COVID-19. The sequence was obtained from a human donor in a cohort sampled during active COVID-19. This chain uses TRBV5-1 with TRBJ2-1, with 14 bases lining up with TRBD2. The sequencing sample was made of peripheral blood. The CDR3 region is CASSTGTSGGNEQFF. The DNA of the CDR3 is TGCGCCAGCAGCACAGGGACTAGCGGGGGTAATGAGCAGTTCTTC. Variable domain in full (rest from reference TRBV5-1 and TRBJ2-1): KAGVTQTPRYLIKTRGQQVTLSCSPISGHRSVSWYQQTPGQGLQFLFEYFSETQRNKGNFPGRFSGRQFSNSRSEMNVSTLELGDSALYLCASSTGTSGGNEQFFGPGTRLTVL.